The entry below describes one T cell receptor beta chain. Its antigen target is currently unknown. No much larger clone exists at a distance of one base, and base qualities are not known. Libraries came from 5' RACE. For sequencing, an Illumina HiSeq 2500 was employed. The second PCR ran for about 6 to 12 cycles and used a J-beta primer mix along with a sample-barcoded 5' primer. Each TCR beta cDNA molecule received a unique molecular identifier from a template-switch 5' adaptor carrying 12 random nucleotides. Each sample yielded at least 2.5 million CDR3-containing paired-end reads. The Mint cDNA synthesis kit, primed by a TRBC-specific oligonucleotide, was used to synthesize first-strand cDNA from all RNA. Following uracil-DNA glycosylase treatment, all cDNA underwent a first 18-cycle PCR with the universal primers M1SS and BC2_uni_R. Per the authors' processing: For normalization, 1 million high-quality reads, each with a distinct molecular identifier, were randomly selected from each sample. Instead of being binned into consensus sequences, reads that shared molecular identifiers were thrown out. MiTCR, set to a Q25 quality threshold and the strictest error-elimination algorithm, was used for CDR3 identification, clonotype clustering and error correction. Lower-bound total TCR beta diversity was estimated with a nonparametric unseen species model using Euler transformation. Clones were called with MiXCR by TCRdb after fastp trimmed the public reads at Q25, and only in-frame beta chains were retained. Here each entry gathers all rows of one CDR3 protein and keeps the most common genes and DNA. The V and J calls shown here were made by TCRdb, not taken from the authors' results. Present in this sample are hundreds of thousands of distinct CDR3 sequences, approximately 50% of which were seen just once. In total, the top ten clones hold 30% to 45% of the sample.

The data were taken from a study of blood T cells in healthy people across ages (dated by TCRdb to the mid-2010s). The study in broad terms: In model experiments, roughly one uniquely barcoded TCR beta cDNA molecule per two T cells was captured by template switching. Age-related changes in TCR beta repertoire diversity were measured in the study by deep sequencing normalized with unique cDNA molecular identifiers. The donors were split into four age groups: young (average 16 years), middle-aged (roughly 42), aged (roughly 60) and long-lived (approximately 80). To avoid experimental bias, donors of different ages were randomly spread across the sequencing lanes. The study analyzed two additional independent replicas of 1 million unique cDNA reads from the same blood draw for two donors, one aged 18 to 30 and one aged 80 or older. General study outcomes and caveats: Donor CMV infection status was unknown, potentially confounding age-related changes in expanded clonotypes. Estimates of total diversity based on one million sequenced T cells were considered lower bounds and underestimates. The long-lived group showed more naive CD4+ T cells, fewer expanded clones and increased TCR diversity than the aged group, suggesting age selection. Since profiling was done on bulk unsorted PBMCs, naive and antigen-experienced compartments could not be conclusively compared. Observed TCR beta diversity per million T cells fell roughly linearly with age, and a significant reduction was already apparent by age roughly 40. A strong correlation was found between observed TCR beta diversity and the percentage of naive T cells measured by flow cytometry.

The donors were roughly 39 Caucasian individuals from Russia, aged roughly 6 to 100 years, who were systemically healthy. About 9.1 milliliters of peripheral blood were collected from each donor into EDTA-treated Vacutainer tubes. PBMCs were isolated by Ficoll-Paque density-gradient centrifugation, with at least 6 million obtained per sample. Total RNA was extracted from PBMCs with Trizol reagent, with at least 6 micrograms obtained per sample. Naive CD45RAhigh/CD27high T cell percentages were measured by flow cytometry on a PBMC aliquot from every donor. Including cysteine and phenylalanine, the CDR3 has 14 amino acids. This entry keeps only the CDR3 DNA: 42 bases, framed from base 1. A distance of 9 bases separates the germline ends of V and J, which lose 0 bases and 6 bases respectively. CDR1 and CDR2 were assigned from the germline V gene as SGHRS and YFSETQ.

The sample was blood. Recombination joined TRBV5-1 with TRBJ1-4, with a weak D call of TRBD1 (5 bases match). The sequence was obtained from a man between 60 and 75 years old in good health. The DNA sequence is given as TGCGCCAGCAGCTTGGAGGGACCGCATGAAAAACTGTTTTTT. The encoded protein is CASSLEGPHEKLFF.